The clone carrying this TCR delta chain was seen at least ten times. The protein TCRdb lists belongs to a much larger clone and differs from this DNA's translation at residue 3, which points to a read error; the protein shown is made from the DNA. TCRdb reanalysed the multiplex PCR reads via CATT. Here the sample spans approximately 50,000 delta-chain clones, approximately 1.8% being singletons. The data originate from a study of γδ T cells in repeated Plasmodium falciparum infection. Study information: Over roughly 600 days, donors received four mosquito-bite P. falciparum NF54 infections.

The sequence was collected from a pool of human donors (malaria-infected and uninfected, not separated). Material for sequencing was gamma-delta T cells from blood.

The CDR3: CAWDTVSGGYSGYTDKLIF. Written as DNA, the CDR3 is TGTGCCTGGGACACCGTTTCTGGGGGATACTCCGGGTACACCGATAAACTCATCTTT. The chain couples TRDV2 to TRDJ1, with TRDD3 matching 11 bases. As TCRdb names no J gene, one was assigned here on the basis of a DNA match to germline. Germline V gene lookup returns CDR1 GEAIGNYY and CDR2 EKD. The CDR3 sequence is 19 residues long.